The subject of this entry is one T cell receptor beta chain. Its antigen is still unknown. Because the CDR3's place on the DNA is in doubt, the DNA is left out and the CDR3 is given as listed by TCRdb. The source of the sample is a study of T cell responses to AZD1222 COVID-19 vaccine. The study's findings and limits: Spike was spanned by vaccine-associated CD4 TCRs, which were dominant at 160-218 and 743-854. Clonal diversity may have been underestimated in mostly white British donors. Rises in breadth and depth of Spike-specific TCRs came after two AZD1222 doses.

Assay: immunoSEQ multiplex PCR; the TCRdb copy retains only in-frame clones and omits some. The sample lists 95,000 to 150,000 clones, around 87% occurring once. The CDR3 spans 15 amino acids, including both terminal residues. The germline gives CDR1 SGHTA, CDR2 FQGNSA. The TCR originated in an adult in good health. The specimen comprised peripheral blood, sampled on day 0 of AZD1222 vaccination. This chain uses TRBV7-2 with TRBJ1-6; TRBD1, the table's D call, lacks a check against the DNA. The CDR3 spells CASSSGQGAISPLHF.